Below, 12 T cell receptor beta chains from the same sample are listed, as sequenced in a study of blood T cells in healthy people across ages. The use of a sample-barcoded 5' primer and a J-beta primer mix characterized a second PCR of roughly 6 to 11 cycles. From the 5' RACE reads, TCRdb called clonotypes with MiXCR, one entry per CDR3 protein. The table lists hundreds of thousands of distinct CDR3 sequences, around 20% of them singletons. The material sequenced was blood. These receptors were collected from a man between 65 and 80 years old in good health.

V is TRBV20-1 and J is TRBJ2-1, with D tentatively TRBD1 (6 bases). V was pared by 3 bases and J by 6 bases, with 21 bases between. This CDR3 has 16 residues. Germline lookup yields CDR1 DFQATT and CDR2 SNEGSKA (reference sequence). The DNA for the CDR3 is TGCAGTGCTAGTCGTACCTACAGGGCTGTTTCCAATGAGCAGTTCTTC. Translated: CSASRTYRAVSNEQFF.

The CDR3 sequence is CSAAVGGTQETQYF. CDR3 bases: TGCAGCGCTGCGGTCGGTGGGACCCAAGAGACCCAGTACTTC. The V call is TRBV29-1, the J call TRBJ2-5; D possibly matches TRBD1 or TRBD2 (5 bases each). The CDR3 is 14 amino acids. Trimming removed 7 bases at V and 1 base at J, with 16 bases between. Germline V gene data show CDR1 as SQVTM and CDR2 as ANQGSEA.

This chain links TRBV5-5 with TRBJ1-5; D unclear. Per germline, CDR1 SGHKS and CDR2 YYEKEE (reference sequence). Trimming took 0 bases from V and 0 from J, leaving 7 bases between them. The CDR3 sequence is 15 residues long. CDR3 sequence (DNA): TGTGCCAGCAGCTTGGACGTATATAGCAATCAGCCCCAGCATTTT. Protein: CASSLDVYSNQPQHF.

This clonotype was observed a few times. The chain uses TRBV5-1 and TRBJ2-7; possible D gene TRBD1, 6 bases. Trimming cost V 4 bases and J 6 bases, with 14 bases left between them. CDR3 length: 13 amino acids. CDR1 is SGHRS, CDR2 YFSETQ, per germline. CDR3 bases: TGCGCCAGCAGCAGGACGACAGGCTCCGAGCAGTACTTC. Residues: CASSRTTGSEQYF.

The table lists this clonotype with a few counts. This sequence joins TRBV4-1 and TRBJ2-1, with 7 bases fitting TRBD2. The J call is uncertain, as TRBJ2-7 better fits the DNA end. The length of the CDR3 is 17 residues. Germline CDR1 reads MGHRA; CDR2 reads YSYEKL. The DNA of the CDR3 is TGCGCCAGCAGCCATCCCGGGGCTAGCGGTCTTTCCTACGAGCAGTACTTC. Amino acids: CASSHPGASGLSYEQYF.

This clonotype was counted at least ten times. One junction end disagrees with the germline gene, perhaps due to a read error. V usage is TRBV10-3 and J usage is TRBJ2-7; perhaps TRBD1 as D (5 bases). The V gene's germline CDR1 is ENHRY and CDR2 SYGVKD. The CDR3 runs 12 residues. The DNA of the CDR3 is TGTGCCATCAGTGGTGGGGCAGAAGATTTGAACTTC. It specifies CAISGGAEDLNF.

The CDR3 DNA is TGTGCCAGCAGTTTCCAAAACAGGGGTGGCAATCAGCCCCAGCATTTT. This translates into CASSFQNRGGNQPQHF. The gene calls are TRBV28 and TRBJ1-5; 7 nucleotides align to TRBD1. Per germline, CDR1 MDHEN and CDR2 SYDVKM. The CDR3 consists of 16 residues. The J segment lost 2 bases and the V segment lost 3 bases, leaving 7 bases of the junction unmatched.

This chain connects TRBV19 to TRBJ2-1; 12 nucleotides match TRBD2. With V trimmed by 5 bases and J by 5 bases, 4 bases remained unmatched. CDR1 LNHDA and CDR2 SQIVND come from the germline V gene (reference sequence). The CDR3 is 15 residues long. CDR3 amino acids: CASSPLAGGNNEQFF. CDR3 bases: TGTGCCAGTAGTCCGCTAGCGGGAGGGAACAATGAGCAGTTCTTC.

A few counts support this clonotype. CDR3 sequence: CASSPGRPPYNEQFF. In DNA form, the CDR3 reads TGTGCCAGCAGTCCCGGGAGGCCCCCCTACAATGAGCAGTTCTTC. The chain is built from TRBV11-2 and TRBJ2-1; 7 bases map to TRBD2. This CDR3 has 15 residues. From germline, CDR1 is SGHAT and CDR2 FQNNGV. Trimming removed 6 bases from V and 2 bases from J; junction bases left unmatched: 7.

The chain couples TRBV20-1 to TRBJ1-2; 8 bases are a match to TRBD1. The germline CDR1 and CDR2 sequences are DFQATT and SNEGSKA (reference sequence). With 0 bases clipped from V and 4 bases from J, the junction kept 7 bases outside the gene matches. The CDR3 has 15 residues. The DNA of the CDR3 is TGCAGTGCTAGAGATTTAAGGACAGGGACCTATGGCTACACCTTC. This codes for CSARDLRTGTYGYTF.

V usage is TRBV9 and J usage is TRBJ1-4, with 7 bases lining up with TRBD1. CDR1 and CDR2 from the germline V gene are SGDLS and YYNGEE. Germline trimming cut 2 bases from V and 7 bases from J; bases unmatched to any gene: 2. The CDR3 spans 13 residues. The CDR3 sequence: CASSVQGGEKLFF. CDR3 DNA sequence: TGTGCCAGCAGCGTTCAGGGGGGTGAAAAACTGTTTTTT.

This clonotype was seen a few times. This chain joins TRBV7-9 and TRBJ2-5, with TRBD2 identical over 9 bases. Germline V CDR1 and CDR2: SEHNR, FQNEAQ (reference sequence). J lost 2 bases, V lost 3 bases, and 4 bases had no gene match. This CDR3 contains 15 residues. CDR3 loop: CASSFSGLAQETQYF. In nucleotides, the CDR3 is TGTGCCAGCAGCTTTTCGGGACTAGCACAAGAGACCCAGTACTTC. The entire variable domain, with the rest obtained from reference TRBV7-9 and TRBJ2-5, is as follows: DTGVSQNPRHKITKRGQNVTFRCDPISEHNRLYWYRQTLGQGPEFLTYFQNEAQLEKSRLLSDRFSAERPKGSFSTLEIQRTEQGDSAMYLCASSFSGLAQETQYFGPGTRLLVL.